A selection of T cell receptor beta chains follows, all from one sample in a study of blood T cells in healthy people across ages. TCRdb reprocessed the 5' RACE reads via MiXCR and lists one record per CDR3 protein. This sample has roughly 720,000 distinct CDR3 sequences; around half occur once, and the top ten carry 41%. The sample was blood. These receptors came from a man of 80 years or more in good health. The CDR3 runs from the conserved cysteine through the conserved F or W. The D gene is left open where the match is weak. Size is stated for part of the rows, as once, few or many counts, or as a class when the clone is expanded.

V gene: TRBV20-1; clone size: .; J gene: TRBJ2-3; D gene: .; CDR3 protein: CSARRPAGPGDTQYF; CDR3 DNA: TGCAGTGCTAGGCGCCCGGCAGGCCCAGGAGATACGCAGTATTTT
V gene: TRBV6-5; clone size: .; J gene: TRBJ2-6; D gene: .; CDR3 protein: CASSYLPGMSSGANVLTF; CDR3 DNA: TGTGCCAGCAGTTACCTACCAGGCATGAGCTCTGGGGCCAACGTCCTGACTTTC
V gene: TRBV14; clone size: few; J gene: TRBJ2-5; D gene: .; CDR3 protein: CASSQVVGGAETQYF; CDR3 DNA: TGTGCCAGCAGCCAAGTCGTTGGGGGGGCGGAGACCCAGTACTTC
V gene: TRBV7-9; clone size: .; J gene: TRBJ2-7; D gene: TRBD1; CDR3 protein: CASSSGQGPDEQYF; CDR3 DNA: TGTGCCAGCAGCTCCGGACAGGGTCCGGACGAGCAGTACTTC
V gene: TRBV29-1; clone size: .; J gene: TRBJ2-1; D gene: .; CDR3 protein: CSVGAAAETQFF; CDR3 DNA: TGCAGCGTTGGGGCTGCGGCGGAGACCCAGTTCTTC
V gene: TRBV2; clone size: .; J gene: TRBJ2-5; D gene: .; CDR3 protein: CASTYNQETQYF; CDR3 DNA: TGTGCCAGCACCTATAACCAAGAGACCCAGTACTTC
V gene: TRBV12-3/TRBV12-4; clone size: .; J gene: TRBJ2-3; D gene: TRBD2; CDR3 protein: CASSLRGSLTDTQYF; CDR3 DNA: TGTGCCAGCAGTTTACGCGGGAGCTTGACAGATACGCAGTATTTT
V gene: TRBV7-6; clone size: few; J gene: TRBJ2-7; D gene: .; CDR3 protein: CASSSSSSSYEQYF; CDR3 DNA: TGTGCCAGCAGCTCTTCCTCGAGCTCCTACGAGCAGTACTTC
V gene: TRBV20-1; clone size: .; J gene: TRBJ1-1; D gene: .; CDR3 protein: CSAAGGLGTEAFF; CDR3 DNA: TGCAGTGCCGCGGGGGGGCTGGGGACTGAAGCTTTCTTT
V gene: TRBV24-1; clone size: few; J gene: TRBJ2-1; D gene: TRBD2; CDR3 protein: CATSGSGRAVNEQFF; CDR3 DNA: TGTGCCACCAGTGGAAGCGGGAGGGCCGTTAATGAGCAGTTCTTC
V gene: TRBV6-1; clone size: .; J gene: TRBJ2-7; D gene: TRBD2; CDR3 protein: CASSDGTSGRSLTGEQYF; CDR3 DNA: TGTGCCAGCAGTGACGGGACTAGCGGGAGATCCCTTACTGGGGAGCAGTACTTC
V gene: TRBV4-2; clone size: few; J gene: TRBJ2-1; D gene: .; CDR3 protein: CASSQDRSQDNEQFF; CDR3 DNA: TGTGCCAGCAGCCAAGATCGATCACAAGACAATGAGCAGTTCTTC
V gene: TRBV20-1; clone size: .; J gene: TRBJ2-7; D gene: .; CDR3 protein: CSAPSTGNSYEQYF; CDR3 DNA: TGCAGTGCTCCCTCGACGGGGAACTCCTACGAGCAGTACTTC
V gene: TRBV10-3; clone size: .; J gene: TRBJ2-1; D gene: TRBD2; CDR3 protein: CAIMSGTSGLSSYNEQFF; CDR3 DNA: TGTGCCATCATGTCGGGAACTAGCGGGTTGAGCTCCTACAATGAGCAGTTCTTC
V gene: TRBV5-1; clone size: .; J gene: TRBJ2-5; D gene: .; CDR3 protein: CASSSTGLRGETQYF; CDR3 DNA: TGCGCCAGCAGCAGTACAGGGTTAAGGGGAGAGACCCAGTACTTC
V gene: TRBV3-1; clone size: .; J gene: TRBJ2-7; D gene: TRBD2; CDR3 protein: CASSQAASGRSYERYF; CDR3 DNA: TGTGCCAGCAGCCAGGCCGCTAGCGGGAGATCTTACGAGCGGTACTTC
V gene: TRBV29-1; clone size: .; J gene: TRBJ2-5; D gene: .; CDR3 protein: CSGHRGVETQYF; CDR3 DNA: TGCAGCGGTCATCGGGGTGTCGAGACCCAGTACTTC
V gene: TRBV28; clone size: .; J gene: TRBJ2-1; D gene: .; CDR3 protein: CASSPFAPYNEQFF; CDR3 DNA: TGTGCCAGCAGCCCCTTTGCCCCCTACAATGAGCAGTTCTTC
V gene: TRBV20-1; clone size: few; J gene: TRBJ2-4; D gene: .; CDR3 protein: CSARSLAKKNIQYF; CDR3 DNA: TGCAGTGCTAGATCCCTCGCGAAAAAAAACATTCAGTACTTC
V gene: TRBV7-7; clone size: .; J gene: TRBJ2-5; D gene: .; CDR3 protein: CASSLTHGPIETQYF; CDR3 DNA: TGTGCCAGCAGTCTTACCCACGGACCAATAGAGACCCAGTACTTC
V gene: TRBV10-3; clone size: .; J gene: TRBJ2-7; D gene: .; CDR3 protein: CAISESGGGVRDEQYF; CDR3 DNA: TGTGCCATCAGTGAGTCGGGGGGAGGAGTTAGAGACGAGCAGTACTTC
V gene: TRBV28; clone size: few; J gene: TRBJ1-1; D gene: .; CDR3 protein: CASSLGGIAFF; CDR3 DNA: TGTGCCAGCAGTTTAGGGGGCATCGCTTTCTTT
V gene: TRBV29-1; clone size: few; J gene: TRBJ1-2; D gene: .; CDR3 protein: CSVEGQGGGYTF; CDR3 DNA: TGCAGCGTTGAAGGTCAGGGTGGAGGCTACACCTTC
V gene: TRBV21-1; clone size: .; J gene: TRBJ2-3; D gene: .; CDR3 protein: CASSKAPLNRDLKRHRDAYF; CDR3 DNA: TGTGCCAGCAGCAAAGCCCCTTTAAATCGGGATCTAAAGAGGCACAGAGACGCGTATTTT
V gene: TRBV5-1; clone size: few; J gene: TRBJ2-5; D gene: .; CDR3 protein: CASSMTGVQETQYF; CDR3 DNA: TGCGCCAGCAGCATGACGGGGGTCCAAGAGACCCAGTACTTC
V gene: TRBV27; clone size: .; J gene: TRBJ2-2; D gene: .; CDR3 protein: CASSFLGGELFF; CDR3 DNA: TGTGCCAGCAGTTTCCTTGGCGGGGAGCTGTTTTTT
V gene: TRBV7-8; clone size: .; J gene: TRBJ2-3; D gene: .; CDR3 protein: CASSQTGSQHRYAYF; CDR3 DNA: TGTGCCAGCAGCCAAACAGGGTCTCAGCACAGATACGCGTATTTT
V gene: TRBV6-5; clone size: many; J gene: TRBJ2-7; D gene: .; CDR3 protein: CASTPEARAGEQYF; CDR3 DNA: TGTGCCAGCACCCCCGAGGCCAGAGCAGGAGAGCAGTACTTC
V gene: TRBV6-1; clone size: .; J gene: TRBJ2-7; D gene: .; CDR3 protein: CASSDRQAARYEQYF; CDR3 DNA: TGTGCCAGCAGTGACCGACAGGCTGCTCGCTACGAGCAGTACTTC
V gene: TRBV20-1; clone size: many; J gene: TRBJ2-5; D gene: TRBD2; CDR3 protein: CSASSGWNQETQYF; CDR3 DNA: TGCAGTGCTAGTAGCGGGTGGAACCAAGAGACCCAGTACTTC
V gene: TRBV2; clone size: .; J gene: TRBJ2-4; D gene: .; CDR3 protein: CASSEALLTSILAKNIQYF; CDR3 DNA: TGTGCCAGCAGTGAAGCGCTTCTGACTTCTATCCTAGCCAAAAACATTCAGTACTTC
V gene: TRBV5-4; clone size: .; J gene: TRBJ2-1; D gene: .; CDR3 protein: CASSLALRTPHNEQFF; CDR3 DNA: TGTGCCAGCAGCTTGGCCCTAAGGACCCCTCACAATGAGCAGTTCTTC
V gene: TRBV12-3/TRBV12-4; clone size: .; J gene: TRBJ2-4; D gene: .; CDR3 protein: CASSLNRKNIQYF; CDR3 DNA: TGTGCCAGCAGTTTAAACAGAAAAAACATTCAGTACTTC
V gene: TRBV28; clone size: few; J gene: TRBJ2-7; D gene: TRBD1; CDR3 protein: CASSGTGLKNEQYF; CDR3 DNA: TGTGCCAGCAGTGGGACAGGGCTAAAGAACGAGCAGTACTTC
V gene: TRBV2; clone size: .; J gene: TRBJ2-5; D gene: TRBD2; CDR3 protein: CASSDSGGTETQYF; CDR3 DNA: TGTGCCAGCAGTGATTCGGGGGGGACGGAGACCCAGTACTTC
V gene: TRBV3-1; clone size: once; J gene: TRBJ1-2; D gene: .; CDR3 protein: CASSHWQIKGYTF; CDR3 DNA: TGTGCCAGCAGCCACTGGCAGATTAAGGGCTACACCTTC
V gene: TRBV7-2; clone size: .; J gene: TRBJ2-3; D gene: .; CDR3 protein: CASSLVWRGTDTQYF; CDR3 DNA: TGTGCCAGCAGCTTAGTTTGGCGGGGCACAGATACGCAGTATTTT
V gene: TRBV13; clone size: .; J gene: TRBJ2-3; D gene: TRBD1; CDR3 protein: CASSTSGGEDTQYF; CDR3 DNA: TGTGCCAGCAGCACGTCAGGGGGCGAGGATACGCAGTATTTT
V gene: TRBV20-1; clone size: .; J gene: TRBJ2-1; D gene: TRBD2; CDR3 protein: CSASGGAGRLYNEQFF; CDR3 DNA: TGCAGTGCTAGCGGGGGGGCGGGCCGACTTTACAATGAGCAGTTCTTC
V gene: TRBV2; clone size: .; J gene: TRBJ2-1; D gene: TRBD1; CDR3 protein: CASRGQFSNTRGEQFF; CDR3 DNA: TGTGCCAGCAGGGGACAGTTCAGCAACACCCGAGGGGAGCAGTTCTTC
V gene: TRBV5-1; clone size: .; J gene: TRBJ2-6; D gene: TRBD1; CDR3 protein: CASSNYPDRGSGANVLTF; CDR3 DNA: TGCGCCAGCAGCAATTACCCGGACAGGGGCTCTGGGGCCAACGTCCTGACTTTC
V gene: TRBV2; clone size: .; J gene: TRBJ2-1; D gene: TRBD2; CDR3 protein: CASSEGPGRSQINEQFF; CDR3 DNA: TGTGCCAGCAGTGAAGGTCCCGGGAGGAGTCAGATTAATGAGCAGTTCTTC
V gene: TRBV29-1; clone size: .; J gene: TRBJ2-7; D gene: .; CDR3 protein: CSVIQRYSYEQYF; CDR3 DNA: TGCAGCGTTATCCAGCGTTACTCCTACGAGCAGTACTTC
V gene: TRBV3-1; clone size: .; J gene: TRBJ2-3; D gene: .; CDR3 protein: CASSQRARTDTQYF; CDR3 DNA: TGTGCCAGCAGCCAGCGGGCCCGCACAGATACGCAGTATTTT
V gene: TRBV5-1; clone size: .; J gene: TRBJ2-7; D gene: TRBD1; CDR3 protein: CASSGDSSYNEQYF; CDR3 DNA: TGCGCCAGCAGCGGGGACAGCTCCTACAATGAGCAGTACTTC
V gene: TRBV4-1; clone size: .; J gene: TRBJ1-1; D gene: .; CDR3 protein: CASSILGSGLYTEAFF; CDR3 DNA: TGCGCCAGCAGCATCCTGGGATCGGGCCTTTACACTGAAGCTTTCTTT
V gene: TRBV29-1; clone size: many; J gene: TRBJ2-1; D gene: .; CDR3 protein: CSVGDGPNEQFF; CDR3 DNA: TGCAGCGTTGGGGACGGACCCAATGAGCAGTTCTTC
V gene: TRBV27; clone size: .; J gene: TRBJ2-3; D gene: .; CDR3 protein: CASSPLAGRDRYAYF; CDR3 DNA: TGTGCCAGCAGTCCACTAGCCGGGAGGGACAGATACGCGTATTTT
V gene: TRBV5-4; clone size: .; J gene: TRBJ1-2; D gene: .; CDR3 protein: CASSFGGTVPANYGYTF; CDR3 DNA: TGTGCCAGCAGCTTCGGTGGGACGGTTCCCGCTAACTATGGCTACACCTTC
V gene: TRBV2; clone size: .; J gene: TRBJ2-6; D gene: TRBD2; CDR3 protein: CATYSRTSGSYTGANVLTF; CDR3 DNA: TGTGCCACCTACTCCCGGACTAGCGGGAGTTACACTGGGGCCAACGTCCTGACTTTC
V gene: TRBV4-2; clone size: few; J gene: TRBJ2-1; D gene: .; CDR3 protein: CASSQGLESSYNEQFF; CDR3 DNA: TGTGCCAGCAGCCAAGGGTTAGAAAGCTCCTACAATGAGCAGTTCTTC
V gene: TRBV5-1; clone size: once; J gene: TRBJ1-1; D gene: .; CDR3 protein: CASSGSSATSGGTEAFF; CDR3 DNA: TGCGCCAGCAGCGGAAGTAGTGCGACGTCGGGCGGCACAGAAGCTTTCTTT
V gene: TRBV10-3; clone size: few; J gene: TRBJ2-3; D gene: .; CDR3 protein: CASKLAGTDTQYF; CDR3 DNA: TGTGCCTCAAAGCTAGCAGGCACAGATACGCAGTATTTT